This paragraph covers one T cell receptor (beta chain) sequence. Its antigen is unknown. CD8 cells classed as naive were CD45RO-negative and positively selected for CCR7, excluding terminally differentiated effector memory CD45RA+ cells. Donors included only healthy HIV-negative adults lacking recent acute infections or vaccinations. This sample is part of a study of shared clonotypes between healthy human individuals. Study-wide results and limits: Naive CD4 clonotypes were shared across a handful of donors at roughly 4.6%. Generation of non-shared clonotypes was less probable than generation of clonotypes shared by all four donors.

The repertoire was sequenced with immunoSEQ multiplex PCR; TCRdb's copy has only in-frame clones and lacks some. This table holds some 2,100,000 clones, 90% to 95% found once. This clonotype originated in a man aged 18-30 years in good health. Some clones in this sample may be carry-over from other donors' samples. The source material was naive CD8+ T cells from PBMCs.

CDR3 DNA: TGTGCCAGCAGCTCCATTGAGTACTACGAGCAGTACTTC. Translated, it gives CASSSIEYYEQYF. This rearrangement joins TRBV7-6 to TRBJ2-7, with unresolved D. Looked up from germline, CDR1 is SGHVS and CDR2 is FNYEAQ. V dropped 4 bases and J dropped 3 bases, with 10 bases sitting between them. This CDR3 has 13 amino acids.